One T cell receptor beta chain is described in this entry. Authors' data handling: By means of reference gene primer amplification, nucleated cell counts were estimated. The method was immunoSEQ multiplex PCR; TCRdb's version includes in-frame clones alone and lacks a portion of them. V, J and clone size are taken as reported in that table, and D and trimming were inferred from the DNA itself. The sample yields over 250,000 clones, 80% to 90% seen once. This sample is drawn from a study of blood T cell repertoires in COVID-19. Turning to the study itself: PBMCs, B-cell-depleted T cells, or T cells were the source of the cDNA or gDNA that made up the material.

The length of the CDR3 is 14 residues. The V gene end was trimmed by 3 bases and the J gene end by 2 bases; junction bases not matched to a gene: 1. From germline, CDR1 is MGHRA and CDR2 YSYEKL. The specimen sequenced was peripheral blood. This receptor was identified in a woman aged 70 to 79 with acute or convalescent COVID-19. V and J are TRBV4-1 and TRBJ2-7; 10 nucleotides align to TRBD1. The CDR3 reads CASSHGTGAYEQYF. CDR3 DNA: TGCGCCAGCAGCCACGGGACAGGGGCCTACGAGCAGTACTTC.